The 30 T cell receptor beta chains below all came from one sample that was sequenced in a study of blood T cell repertoires in COVID-19 (dated by TCRdb to about 2020). Libraries were built with the immunoSEQ multiplex PCR assay. TCRdb holds this immuneACCESS table with in-frame rearrangements only. Some clones are missing; in checked studies, unresolved V genes explain under half, and the rest has no known cause. The sample table holds about 43,000 clones, of which over 75% were seen once. The ten largest make up about 25% of the sample. The sequenced sample was peripheral blood. The origin of the receptors is an older woman with acute or convalescent COVID-19.

The CDR3 protein is CASSSFMTRKDNEQFF. Written as DNA, the CDR3 is TGTGCCAGCAGCTCTTTCATGACTCGTAAAGACAATGAGCAGTTCTTC. This sequence joins TRBV5-8 and TRBJ2-1; D gene ambiguous. CDR1 is SGHTS, CDR2 YDEGEE, per germline. V was cut by 3 bases and J by 5 bases, with 18 bases left in between. The CDR3 runs to 16 residues.

This clone has more than one count but fewer than ten. The V gene is TRBV12-3 or TRBV12-4, the J gene TRBJ1-4, with 9 bases aligning to TRBD1. CDR3 length equals 13 residues. Trimming at V came to 10 bases and at J to 7 bases, leaving 7 bases not matched to a gene. CDR3 in amino acids: CATSQGASEKLFF. Here the CDR3 DNA reads TGTGCCACCTCACAGGGGGCGAGTGAAAAACTGTTTTTT.

The V and J genes are TRBV27 and TRBJ1-6; 12 nucleotides align to TRBD1. From germline, CDR1 is MNHEY and CDR2 SMNVEV (reference sequence). After removal of 5 bases from V and 10 bases from J, the junction contained 12 bases not matched to a gene. The CDR3 loop spans 17 amino acids. The CDR3 protein is CASSPGTGGTWGSPLHF. The CDR3 DNA follows: TGTGCCAGCAGTCCCGGGACAGGGGGCACTTGGGGATCACCCCTCCACTTT.

The genes are TRBV5-1 and TRBJ1-6, with D unresolved. The CDR3 has 15 residues. V was shortened by 4 bases and J by 7 bases, with 15 bases between the two germline ends. CDR1 is SGHRS, CDR2 YFSETQ, per germline. CDR3 in DNA: TGCGCCAGCAGCAGATTTCAGGATGACAATTCACCCCTCCACTTT. Translation: CASSRFQDDNSPLHF.

This sequence joins TRBV27 and TRBJ2-1, with TRBD2 identical over 7 bases. The CDR3 runs to 15 residues. Germline V gene sequence: CDR1 MNHEY, CDR2 SMNVEV (reference sequence). With V trimmed by 5 bases and J by 2 bases, 6 bases remained unmatched. The CDR3 is CASSPTSEAYNEQFF. CDR3 coding DNA: TGTGCCAGCAGTCCTACTAGCGAGGCCTACAATGAGCAGTTCTTC.

The CDR3 protein is CASSMGGTGRMNTEAFF. The CDR3, as DNA: TGTGCCAGTAGTATGGGAGGGACAGGGAGGATGAACACTGAAGCTTTCTTT. The J gene is TRBJ1-1, the V gene TRBV19; 9 bases agree with TRBD1. V dropped 3 bases and J dropped 0; count of bases not matched to a gene: 8. This CDR3 is 17 amino acids long. The germline CDR1 and CDR2 sequences are LNHDA and SQIVND (reference sequence).

This clone came up a few times. J is TRBJ2-2 and V is TRBV6-5; TRBD1 matches at 9 bases. The CDR3 has 13 residues. Germline-derived CDR1 and CDR2 are MNHEY and SVGAGI. Trimming took 5 bases from V and 10 from J; bases not matched to a gene: 5. The CDR3 DNA follows: TGTGCCAGCAGTCACGGGGACAGGGAGGAGCTGTTTTTT. It yields the protein CASSHGDREELFF.

This clone was recorded at least ten times. The genes are TRBV11-3 and TRBJ2-5; 7 bases line up with TRBD1. The V gene end was trimmed by 3 bases and the J gene end by 3 bases; junction bases not matched to a gene: 7. Looked up from germline, CDR1 is SGHNT and CDR2 is YENEEA. This CDR3 has 15 residues. Here the CDR3 DNA reads TGTGCCAGCAGCTTTTCCGGGGACAGAAAAGAGACCCAGTACTTC. Translating gives CASSFSGDRKETQYF. The whole variable domain, filled in from reference TRBV11-3 and TRBJ2-5, reads EAGVVQSPRYKIIEKKQPVAFWCNPISGHNTLYWYLQNLGQGPELLIRYENEEAVDDSQLPKDRFSAERLKGVDSTLKIQPAELGDSAVYLCASSFSGDRKETQYFGPGTRLLVL.

V is TRBV6-1 and J is TRBJ1-4, with a tentative D call TRBD1 (6 bases). The CDR3 contains 16 residues. Germline V gene lookup returns CDR1 MNHNS and CDR2 SASEGT. Trimming removed 4 bases from V and 8 bases from J, with 20 bases in between. The DNA of the CDR3 is TGTGCCAGCAGTGGACAGGTGTGGGGGAGAAAAGAAAAACTGTTTTTT. Amino acid sequence: CASSGQVWGRKEKLFF.

This clone occurred once. This rearrangement joins TRBV21-1 to TRBJ1-5; the listed D gene, TRBD1, was not tested against the DNA. TRBV21-1 is deemed a pseudogene. This CDR3 is 15 amino acids long. In nucleotides, the CDR3 is TGTGCCAGCAGCAAAGCTCCAGGGTGCCATCAGCCCCAGCATTTT. It encodes CASSKAPGCHQPQHF.

The V call is TRBV6-5, the J call TRBJ1-5, with 7 nucleotides matching TRBD1. Germline trimming cut 6 bases from V and 2 bases from J; bases unmatched to any gene: 4. The CDR3 sequence is 14 residues long. The germline CDR1 and CDR2 sequences are MNHEY and SVGAGI. This CDR3 reads CASSPGGRNQPQHF. In DNA form, the CDR3 reads TGTGCCAGCAGCCCAGGGGGACGCAATCAGCCCCAGCATTTT.

The gene calls are TRBV18 and TRBJ1-1; 8 bases map to TRBD1. J gave up 2 bases and V 6 bases, and 5 bases lay outside the gene matches. This CDR3 has 14 residues. In germline, CDR1 is KGHSH, CDR2 LQKENI. DNA of the CDR3: TGTGCCAGCTCCCTTCCAGGGGGCAACACTGAAGCTTTCTTT. This sequence encodes CASSLPGGNTEAFF. Using reference TRBV18 and TRBJ1-1 for the parts outside the CDR3, the full variable domain is NAGVMQNPRHLVRRRGQEARLRCSPMKGHSHVYWYRQLPEEGLKFMVYLQKENIIDESGMPKERFSAEFPKEGPSILRIQQVVRGDSAAYFCASSLPGGNTEAFFGQGTRLTVV.

This rearrangement joins TRBV6-5 to TRBJ1-5; weak D call: TRBD1 (6 bases). Germline CDR1 MNHEY, CDR2 SVGAGI. The V gene lost 6 bases and the J gene lost 6 bases, with 9 bases spanning the gap. This CDR3 is built from 12 residues. Here the CDR3 reads CASRVTGQPQHF. The DNA for the CDR3 is TGTGCCAGCAGGGTGACAGGTCAGCCCCAGCATTTT.

This clone has more than one count but fewer than ten. V gene TRBV7-3 combines with J gene TRBJ1-2; D is possibly TRBD1 (5 bases). The CDR3 contains 13 residues. Germline CDR1 reads SGHTA; CDR2 reads FQGTGA. V was trimmed by 5 bases and J by 4 bases, leaving 11 bases between them. CDR3 protein: CASSTPGGYGYTF. CDR3 DNA sequence: TGTGCCAGCAGCACGCCCGGGGGCTATGGCTACACCTTC.

The chain carries TRBV6-4 and TRBJ2-2; tentative D call: TRBD2 (6 bases). The ends were cut back, 4 bases at V and 2 bases at J, with 17 bases in the middle. CDR1 and CDR2 from the germline V gene are MRHNA and SNTAGT. The CDR3 sequence is 17 residues long. CDR3 bases: TGTGCCAGCAGTGTAGTATCTGCGGGGCCAAACACCGGGGAGCTGTTTTTT. Translating it yields CASSVVSAGPNTGELFF.

The V and J genes are TRBV5-4 and TRBJ2-7, with TRBD1 matching 7 bases. The CDR3 is made up of 13 amino acids. Trimming cost V 4 bases and J 3 bases; bases outside gene matches: 4. The V gene's germline CDR1 is SGHNT and CDR2 YYREEE (reference sequence). The CDR3 protein is CASSTGQNYEQYF. The DNA of the CDR3 is TGTGCCAGCAGCACGGGACAGAACTACGAGCAGTACTTC.

The chain uses TRBV25-1 and TRBJ2-3; the D is unclear. Trimming shortened V by 4 bases and J by 2 bases, and 10 bases separated the two germline ends. This CDR3 has 14 amino acids. Germline V CDR1 and CDR2: MGHDK, SYGVNS. The CDR3 sequence is CASSAVRFTDTQYF. The CDR3 coding sequence is TGTGCCAGCAGTGCCGTCCGGTTCACAGATACGCAGTATTTT.

This chain joins TRBV7-9 and TRBJ1-2; 11 positions match TRBD1. The V and J ends lost 4 bases and 5 bases, in that order; junction bases with no gene match: 6. Germline CDR1 SEHNR, CDR2 FQNEAQ (reference sequence). This CDR3 contains 15 residues. For the CDR3, the DNA is TGTGCCAGCAGCTGGTCCGGGACAGGGGGGTATGGCTACACCTTC. Its translation is CASSWSGTGGYGYTF.

This chain joins TRBV5-1 and TRBJ2-1; D perhaps matches TRBD2 (5 bases). This CDR3 contains 17 residues. V lost 4 bases and J lost 3, with 20 bases in between. The germline V gene has CDR1 SGHRS and CDR2 YFSETQ. CDR3 sequence: CASSVTPVGDDYNEQFF. CDR3 DNA: TGCGCCAGCAGCGTAACACCAGTGGGAGACGACTACAATGAGCAGTTCTTC.

This sequence joins TRBV30 and TRBJ2-1; weak D call: TRBD1 (5 bases). There are 14 residues in the CDR3. V lost 0 bases and J 4 bases, leaving 10 bases between the germline ends. In germline, CDR1 is GTSNPN, CDR2 SVGIG (reference sequence). CDR3 region: CAWSVQDGYNEQFF. The CDR3 nucleotides are TGTGCCTGGAGTGTACAGGACGGTTACAATGAGCAGTTCTTC.

CDR3 in amino acids: CASSLASRSGKETQYF. The DNA of the CDR3 is TGTGCCAGCAGCTTAGCTTCTCGGTCGGGGAAAGAGACCCAGTACTTC. The V and J genes are TRBV5-5 and TRBJ2-5, with a weak D call TRBD2 (5 bases). V dropped 2 bases and J dropped 3 bases, with 17 bases sitting between them. The germline gives CDR1 SGHKS, CDR2 YYEKEE (reference sequence). The CDR3 sequence is 16 residues long.

V gene TRBV5-1 combines with J gene TRBJ1-2, with D uncertain. There are 14 residues in the CDR3. The V gene's germline CDR1 is SGHRS and CDR2 YFSETQ. V lost 0 bases and J 7 bases, leaving 13 bases between the germline ends. The chain's CDR3 is CASSLVGLAGGYTF. CDR3 nucleotides: TGCGCCAGCAGCTTGGTAGGTCTCGCGGGTGGCTACACCTTC.

V and J are TRBV2 and TRBJ2-1; 11 nucleotides match TRBD2. Looked up from germline, CDR1 is SNHLY and CDR2 is FYNNEI. The CDR3 runs 17 residues. V dropped 1 base and J dropped 6; count of bases not matched to a gene: 8. CDR3 protein: CASSEGVLAGGPNEQFF. The CDR3 coding sequence is TGTGCCAGCAGTGAAGGGGTCCTAGCGGGGGGCCCCAATGAGCAGTTCTTC.

The CDR3 region has the DNA TGCGCCAGCAGCTTGCACAGGGTGGACACTGAAGCTTTCTTT. Its protein product is CASSLHRVDTEAFF. The rearrangement links TRBV5-1 to TRBJ1-1; perhaps TRBD1 as D (6 bases). Trimming removed 1 base from V and 3 bases from J, with 10 bases in between. The CDR3 covers 14 residues. Germline values: CDR1 SGHRS, CDR2 YFSETQ.

The chain is built from TRBV7-6 and TRBJ1-6, with 7 bases aligning to TRBD1. Germline-derived CDR1 and CDR2 are SGHVS and FNYEAQ. The J segment lost 2 bases and the V segment lost 0 bases, leaving 7 bases of the junction unmatched. The CDR3 is 18 residues long. CDR3 sequence reads: CASSLAPGRGTYNSPLHF. CDR3 sequence (DNA): TGTGCCAGCAGCTTAGCGCCTGGCAGGGGGACCTATAATTCACCCCTCCACTTT.

The chain couples TRBV2 to TRBJ2-3, with D perhaps matching TRBD1 (6 bases). CDR3 size: 17 residues. Germline values: CDR1 SNHLY, CDR2 FYNNEI. The V gene lost 6 bases and the J gene lost 0 bases, with 19 bases spanning the gap. CDR3 region: CASSSTVTGGSTDTQYF. The CDR3 DNA follows: TGTGCCAGCAGCTCGACCGTGACAGGAGGCAGCACAGATACGCAGTATTTT. Filled out from reference TRBV2 and TRBJ2-3, the complete variable domain reads EPEVTQTPSHQVTQMGQEVILRCVPISNHLYFYWYRQILGQKVEFLVSFYNNEISEKSEIFDDQFSVERPDGSNFTLKIRSTKLEDSAMYFCASSSTVTGGSTDTQYFGPGTRLTVL.

The rearrangement links TRBV23-1 to TRBJ2-2, with D tentatively TRBD1 (7 bases). TRBV23-1 is sorted into the ORF group, with uncertain function. The CDR3 is 15 residues long. Trimming stripped 5 bases from V and 0 bases from J, with 10 bases between. CDR3 sequence reads: CASSGGTANTGELFF. CDR3 coding DNA: TGCGCCAGCAGTGGGGGGACAGCGAACACCGGGGAGCTGTTTTTT.

This chain joins TRBV2 and TRBJ1-1; D is possibly TRBD1 (5 bases). The CDR3 consists of 13 residues. V was clipped by 6 bases and J by 3 bases, with 11 bases between them. Looked up from germline, CDR1 is SNHLY and CDR2 is FYNNEI. CDR3 bases: TGTGCCAGCAGGGGGAGGGGAGACACTGAAGCTTTCTTT. This encodes CASRGRGDTEAFF.

This chain uses TRBV15 with TRBJ1-2, with no clear D. Trimming shortened V by 0 bases and J by 5 bases, and 10 bases separated the two germline ends. Germline values: CDR1 LNHNV, CDR2 YYDKDF (reference sequence). CDR3 length: 14 residues. The CDR3 nucleotides are TGTGCCACCAGCAGAGATCGTCCGGGGTATGGCTACACCTTC. Amino acid sequence: CATSRDRPGYGYTF.

The gene calls are TRBV9 and TRBJ2-3; TRBD2 aligns across 11 bases. The junction had 8 bases not matched to a gene; V was cut back by 6 bases and J by 5 bases. CDR1 SGDLS and CDR2 YYNGEE come from the germline V gene. This CDR3 is 15 amino acids long. As DNA, the CDR3 is TGTGCCAGCACCCCGACTAGCGGGGTGGGAGATACGCAGTATTTT. Encoded protein: CASTPTSGVGDTQYF. Complete variable domain (other parts from reference TRBV9 and TRBJ2-3): DSGVTQTPKHLITATGQRVTLRCSPRSGDLSVYWYQQSLDQGLQFLIQYYNGEERAKGNILERFSAQQFPDLHSELNLSSLELGDSALYFCASTPTSGVGDTQYFGPGTRLTVL.